This is a list of T cell receptor beta chains from one sample in a study of T cells after yellow fever vaccination. TCRdb itself ran the 5' RACE reads through MiXCR, one entry per CDR3 protein. The data contain about 130,000 distinct CDR3 sequences, roughly 8.2% of them singletons. Source: CD8+ T cells sorted from PBMCs, taken on the day of the yellow fever booster vaccination. The receptors come from a man aged 18-30 years who received the YFV17D yellow fever vaccine. Each CDR3 is given with its conserved first and last residue. D genes are given only for firm matches. The listing skips clone size in some rows; elsewhere it reads once, few, many or a size class.

V gene	D gene	clone size	J gene	CDR3 protein	CDR3 DNA
TRBV4-2	TRBD2	medium-sized	TRBJ2-2	CASSQDPGGATGELFF	TGTGCCAGCAGCCAAGATCCGGGGGGGGCCACCGGGGAGCTGTTTTTT
TRBV5-1	-	many	TRBJ2-3	CASGRGGRPDTQYF	TGCGCCAGCGGCCGTGGGGGAAGACCAGATACGCAGTATTTT
TRBV10-3	-	few	TRBJ1-5	CAIKDTEYQPQHF	TGTGCCATCAAGGACACGGAATATCAGCCCCAGCATTTT
TRBV6-2/TRBV6-3	TRBD1	-	TRBJ1-1	CASSYGTGVFTEAFF	TGTGCCAGCAGTTACGGTACAGGGGTTTTCACTGAAGCTTTCTTT
TRBV7-2	TRBD2	few	TRBJ2-3	CASSLVAGTSTDTQYF	TGTGCCAGCAGCTTAGTAGCGGGGACTAGCACAGATACGCAGTATTTT
TRBV19	TRBD1	-	TRBJ2-7	CASSIVYGDREGNEQYF	TGTGCCAGTAGTATAGTTTATGGGGACAGGGAAGGCAACGAGCAGTACTTC
TRBV29-1	TRBD2	-	TRBJ2-2	CSVELAGLSTGELFF	TGCAGCGTTGAACTAGCGGGGCTAAGCACCGGGGAGCTGTTTTTT
TRBV4-3	TRBD2	many	TRBJ2-3	CASSQEASGGIDTQYF	TGCGCCAGCAGCCAAGAGGCTAGCGGGGGGATAGATACGCAGTATTTT
TRBV7-9	TRBD1	few	TRBJ2-5	CASSRAGTGAQPVQETQYF	TGTGCCAGCAGCCGGGCGGGGACAGGGGCCCAACCTGTGCAAGAGACCCAGTACTTC
TRBV4-1	-	few	TRBJ2-3	CASNPYGPSTDTQYF	TGCGCCAGCAATCCCTACGGTCCTAGCACAGATACGCAGTATTTT
TRBV20-1	-	-	TRBJ2-7	CSARDSDSYEQYF	TGCAGTGCTAGAGATAGCGACAGCTACGAGCAGTACTTC
TRBV6-6	-	few	TRBJ2-2	CASSYPVVTGGSGELFF	TGTGCCAGCAGTTACCCGGTAGTCACAGGAGGTTCCGGGGAGCTGTTTTTT
TRBV4-1	TRBD2	few	TRBJ2-3	CASSQDFPSGVTDTQYF	TGCGCCAGCAGCCAAGATTTCCCTAGCGGGGTTACAGATACGCAGTATTTT
TRBV11-2	-	-	TRBJ2-1	CASSLGTSSYNEQFF	TGTGCCAGCAGCTTAGGCACGAGCTCCTACAATGAGCAGTTCTTC
TRBV11-2	TRBD1	few	TRBJ2-3	CASSTYRTGVSDTQYF	TGTGCCAGCAGCACATACAGGACAGGGGTCTCAGATACGCAGTATTTT
TRBV19	-	-	TRBJ2-5	CASSMWEEETQYF	TGTGCCAGTAGTATGTGGGAGGAAGAGACCCAGTACTTC
TRBV7-8	-	-	TRBJ2-7	CASSSPIQAYEQYF	TGTGCCAGCAGCTCCCCCATCCAGGCCTACGAGCAGTACTTC
TRBV3-1	-	-	TRBJ2-7	CASSHFNNRYEQYF	TGTGCCAGCAGCCATTTTAACAATCGCTACGAGCAGTACTTC
TRBV29-1	-	few	TRBJ1-1	CSVDDRSPTEAFF	TGCAGCGTTGATGACCGTTCCCCCACTGAAGCTTTCTTT
TRBV12-3/TRBV12-4	TRBD2	-	TRBJ2-1	CASSPRLAGGNEQFF	TGTGCCAGCAGTCCCCGACTAGCGGGGGGCAATGAGCAGTTCTTC
TRBV5-4	TRBD1	-	TRBJ2-5	CASSLGTRQGNQETQYF	TGTGCCAGCAGCTTGGGCACTCGACAGGGTAACCAAGAGACCCAGTACTTC
TRBV4-1	-	few	TRBJ2-5	CASSQNPEKTQYF	TGCGCCAGCAGCCAGAACCCGGAAAAGACCCAGTACTTC
TRBV5-1	TRBD2	few	TRBJ2-1	CASLGGTSGREQFF	TGCGCCAGCCTCGGTGGGACTAGCGGCCGTGAGCAGTTCTTC
TRBV9	TRBD1	-	TRBJ2-1	CASSVGQGALNEQFF	TGTGCCAGCAGCGTAGGGCAGGGGGCGCTTAATGAGCAGTTCTTC
TRBV27	TRBD1	few	TRBJ1-6	CASSPEDRVSPLHF	TGTGCCAGCAGTCCGGAAGACAGGGTTTCACCCCTCCACTTT
TRBV4-1	TRBD1	few	TRBJ2-5	CASSQGTGGVETQYF	TGCGCCAGCAGCCAAGGGACAGGGGGCGTGGAGACCCAGTACTTC
TRBV2	TRBD2	few	TRBJ2-1	CASRASGGVSSYNEQFF	TGTGCCAGCAGAGCTAGCGGGGGGGTCAGCTCCTACAATGAGCAGTTCTTC
TRBV4-3	-	-	TRBJ1-5	CASSQDRGGGHQPQHF	TGCGCCAGCAGCCAAGATCGTGGTGGAGGACATCAGCCCCAGCATTTT
TRBV4-2	-	-	TRBJ2-4	CASSQEGDNKNIQYF	TGTGCCAGCAGCCAAGAAGGGGACAACAAAAACATTCAGTACTTC
TRBV28	TRBD1	few	TRBJ2-1	CASGPWDREANEQFF	TGTGCCAGCGGACCGTGGGACAGGGAAGCCAATGAGCAGTTCTTC
TRBV12-3/TRBV12-4	-	-	TRBJ2-2	CASRTPLFRVGELFF	TGTGCCAGCAGAACCCCTTTATTCCGCGTCGGGGAGCTGTTTTTT
TRBV5-1	TRBD2	few	TRBJ2-1	CASRASVAGDFYNEQFF	TGCGCCAGCAGGGCATCGGTAGCGGGGGACTTCTACAATGAGCAGTTCTTC
TRBV6-5	-	-	TRBJ2-7	CASSYSASVRFSSGEQYF	TGTGCCAGCAGTTACTCGGCGTCGGTCCGGTTTTCGTCGGGCGAGCAGTACTTC
TRBV18	TRBD1	-	TRBJ1-1	CASSLSPTGPTEAFF	TGTGCCAGCTCACTAAGCCCGACAGGGCCCACTGAAGCTTTCTTT
TRBV4-3	TRBD1	-	TRBJ1-1	CASSLLGQENTEAFF	TGCGCCAGCAGCCTTTTAGGACAGGAGAACACTGAAGCTTTCTTT
TRBV19	-	few	TRBJ1-5	CASSIEGDNQPQHF	TGTGCCAGTAGTATTGAGGGAGACAATCAGCCCCAGCATTTT
TRBV24-1	-	few	TRBJ1-2	CATSDLNYGYTF	TGTGCCACCAGTGATTTGAACTATGGCTACACCTTC
TRBV7-2	-	few	TRBJ1-1	CASSPTVQANTEAFF	TGTGCCAGCAGCCCGACCGTACAGGCGAACACTGAAGCTTTCTTT
TRBV7-9	-	few	TRBJ2-5	CASSLASETQYF	TGTGCCAGCAGCTTAGCGTCGGAGACCCAGTACTTC
TRBV10-3	-	-	TRBJ1-5	CAISEAGNQPQHF	TGTGCCATCAGTGAAGCAGGCAATCAGCCCCAGCATTTT
TRBV4-3	-	-	TRBJ2-5	CASSQGGGEAETQYF	TGCGCCAGCAGCCAAGGGGGGGGCGAGGCAGAGACCCAGTACTTC
TRBV6-1	-	-	TRBJ2-7	CASSGRDRSYEQYF	TGTGCCAGCAGTGGCCGGGACCGCTCCTACGAGCAGTACTTC
TRBV14	-	-	TRBJ2-2	CASSQWGHPNTGELFF	TGTGCCAGCAGCCAATGGGGGCACCCGAACACCGGGGAGCTGTTTTTT
TRBV12-3/TRBV12-4	TRBD2	few	TRBJ2-2	CASRPPAGELTGELFF	TGTGCCAGCAGACCACCGGCGGGGGAGCTGACCGGGGAGCTGTTTTTT
TRBV29-1	TRBD1	-	TRBJ1-2	CSVTGGISYGYTF	TGCAGCGTGACAGGGGGGATCTCCTATGGCTACACCTTC
TRBV4-3	TRBD2	many	TRBJ2-5	CASSHLNEAGGVETQYF	TGCGCCAGCAGCCACCTCAACGAAGCGGGGGGAGTAGAGACCCAGTACTTC
TRBV5-5	-	-	TRBJ1-5	CASSLAQNNQPQHF	TGTGCCAGCAGCTTGGCACAGAACAATCAGCCCCAGCATTTT
TRBV7-2	-	-	TRBJ2-7	CASSFLGTASEQYF	TGTGCCAGCAGCTTTCTCGGGACGGCGAGCGAGCAGTACTTC
TRBV9	TRBD2	-	TRBJ2-5	CASSAGGYQETQYF	TGTGCCAGCAGCGCGGGAGGGTACCAAGAGACCCAGTACTTC
TRBV27	-	few	TRBJ1-1	CASSLAGEDSNTEAFF	TGTGCCAGCAGTTTGGCAGGGGAGGATTCGAATACTGAAGCTTTCTTT
TRBV29-1	TRBD1	many	TRBJ1-5	CSASTGPLNQPQHF	TGCAGCGCTTCGACAGGGCCCCTTAATCAGCCCCAGCATTTT
TRBV7-9	-	-	TRBJ2-3	CASSTSDVSTDTQYF	TGTGCCAGCAGCACTTCGGACGTTAGCACAGATACGCAGTATTTT
TRBV6-5	TRBD2	-	TRBJ2-1	CASSYSTSLAGNEQFF	TGTGCCAGCAGTTACTCGACTTCCTTAGCGGGGAATGAGCAGTTCTTC
TRBV4-1	-	few	TRBJ1-5	CASSPFIAERRQPQHF	TGCGCCAGCAGCCCTTTTATTGCGGAAAGGCGTCAGCCCCAGCATTTT
TRBV29-1	TRBD2	-	TRBJ2-5	CSVEDASGEQETQYF	TGCAGCGTTGAAGATGCTAGCGGGGAGCAAGAGACCCAGTACTTC
TRBV9	-	-	TRBJ2-3	CASSASWVGAEDTQYF	TGTGCCAGCAGCGCCTCTTGGGTGGGGGCTGAAGATACGCAGTATTTT
TRBV4-2	TRBD1	few	TRBJ2-1	CATGTGRSSYNEQFF	TGTGCCACTGGGACAGGAAGGAGCTCCTACAATGAGCAGTTCTTC